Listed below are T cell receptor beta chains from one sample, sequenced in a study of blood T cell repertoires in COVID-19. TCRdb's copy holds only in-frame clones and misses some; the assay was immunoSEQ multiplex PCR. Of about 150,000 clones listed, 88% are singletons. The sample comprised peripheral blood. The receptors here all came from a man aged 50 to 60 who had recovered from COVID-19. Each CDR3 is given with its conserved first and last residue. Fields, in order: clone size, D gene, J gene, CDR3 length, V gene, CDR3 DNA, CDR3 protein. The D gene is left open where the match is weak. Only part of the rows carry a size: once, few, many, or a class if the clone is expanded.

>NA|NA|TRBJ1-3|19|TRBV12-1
TGTGCCAGCAGCGTTGGGGACAGGGGGCCTACATACTCTGGAAACACCATATATTTT
CASSVGDRGPTYSGNTIYF
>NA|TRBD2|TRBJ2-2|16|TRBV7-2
TGTGCCAGCAGCTACACTAGCGGGAGGGCCATCGGGGAGCTGTTTTTT
CASSYTSGRAIGELFF
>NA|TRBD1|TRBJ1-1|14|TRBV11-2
TGTGCCAGCAGCCGTTACAGGGGAACCGCTGAAGCTTTCTTT
CASSRYRGTAEAFF
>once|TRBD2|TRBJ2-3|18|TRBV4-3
TGCGCCAGCAGCCAAGAGGTTACTAGCGGGATTATCACAGATACGCAGTATTTT
CASSQEVTSGIITDTQYF
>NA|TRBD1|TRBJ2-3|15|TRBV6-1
TGTGCCAGCAGTGAGGGGACAGTTCACATAGATACGCAGTATTTT
CASSEGTVHIDTQYF
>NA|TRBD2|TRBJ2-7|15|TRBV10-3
TGTGCCATCAGACAAACTAGCGGGGGAACCTACGAGCAGTACTTC
CAIRQTSGGTYEQYF
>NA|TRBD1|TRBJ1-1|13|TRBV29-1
TGCAGCGCCCGGACAGGGTCCGGCACTGAAGCTTTCTTT
CSARTGSGTEAFF
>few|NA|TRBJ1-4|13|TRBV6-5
TGTGCCAGCAGTTACTCCGGGTACGAAAAACTGTTTTTT
CASSYSGYEKLFF
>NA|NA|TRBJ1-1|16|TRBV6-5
TGTGCCAGCAGTTCACCTAGACGTGAGGGGAACACTGAAGCTTTCTTT
CASSSPRREGNTEAFF
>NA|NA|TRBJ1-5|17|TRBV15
TGTGCCACCAGCAGAGAAAGAATGGGGGCAGGGGTTCAGCCCCAGCATTTT
CATSRERMGAGVQPQHF
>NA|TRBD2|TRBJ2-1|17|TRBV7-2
TGTGCCAGCAGCTTATCTGGGTCTAGCGGGAGTTACAATGAGCAGTTCTTC
CASSLSGSSGSYNEQFF
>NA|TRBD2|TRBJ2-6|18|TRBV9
TGTGCCAGCAGCGTAGCCATAGCGGGAGGCCCTGGGGCCAACGTCCTGACTTTC
CASSVAIAGGPGANVLTF
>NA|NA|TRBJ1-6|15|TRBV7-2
TGTGCCAGCAGCCCAGACAGGATTATGAATTCACCCCTCCACTTT
CASSPDRIMNSPLHF
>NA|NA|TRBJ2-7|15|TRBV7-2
TGTGCCAGCAGTTTCAGGGTAGGGTCGGCCTACGAGCAGTACTTC
CASSFRVGSAYEQYF
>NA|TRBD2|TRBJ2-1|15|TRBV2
TGTGCCAGCAATCGCCCTAGCGGGGCTAACAATGAGCAGTTCTTC
CASNRPSGANNEQFF
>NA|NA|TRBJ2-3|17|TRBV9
TGTGCCAGCAGCGTAGGGAGGAGGGGAGGATTTAGGGATACGCAGTATTTT
CASSVGRRGGFRDTQYF
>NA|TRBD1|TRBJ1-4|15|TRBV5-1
TGCGCCAGCAGCCAAAACGGACAGGGCTATGAAAAACTGTTTTTT
CASSQNGQGYEKLFF
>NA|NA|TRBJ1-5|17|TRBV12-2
TGTGCAAGTCGCTCCCATTGGGCAGACTATAGCAATCAGCCCCAGCATTTT
CASRSHWADYSNQPQHF
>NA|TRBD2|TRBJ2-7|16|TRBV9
TGTGCCAGCAGCGTAGACGGGACTAGCGGGAAGTACGAGCAGTACTTC
CASSVDGTSGKYEQYF
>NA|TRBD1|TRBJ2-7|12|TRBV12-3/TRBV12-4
TGTGCCAGCAGTTGGACAGGGTACGAGCAGTACTTC
CASSWTGYEQYF
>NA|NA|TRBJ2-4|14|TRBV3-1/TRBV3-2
TGTGCCAGCAGCCCCGACCGCAGAGGAAACATTCAGTACTTC
CASSPDRRGNIQYF
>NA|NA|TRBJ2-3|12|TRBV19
TGTGCCAGTAGTATCAACACAGATACGCAGTATTTT
CASSINTDTQYF
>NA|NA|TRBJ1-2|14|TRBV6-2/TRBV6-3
TGTGCCAGCAGTCTCCCGGGAGAGGCCTATGGCTACACCTTC
CASSLPGEAYGYTF